The 21 T cell receptor beta chains given below trace back to one sample, sequenced in a study of cytomegalovirus exposure and HLA in healthy donors. PCR primers comprised 60 Vbeta and 13 Jbeta primers. The protocol was immunoSEQ multiplex PCR, while the TCRdb copy is restricted to in-frame clones and leaves out a portion. The sample carries about 170,000 clones, more than 75% recorded once. What was sequenced was PBMCs. The receptors shown here come from a young man in good health and CMV-seropositive.

The genes are TRBV5-4 and TRBJ2-3, with 13 bases lining up with TRBD2. There are 16 residues in the CDR3. Germline-derived CDR1 and CDR2 are SGHNT and YYREEE (reference sequence). The J segment lost 2 bases and the V segment lost 4 bases, leaving 4 bases of the junction unmatched. CDR3 region: CASSRGLAGITDTQYF. CDR3 coding DNA: TGTGCCAGCAGCCGGGGACTAGCGGGGATCACAGATACGCAGTATTTT.

This clone has just one count. The chain is built from TRBV19 and TRBJ2-1; D not resolved. Germline loops: CDR1 LNHDA, CDR2 SQIVND (reference sequence). The V end lost 3 bases, the J end lost 2 bases, and 8 bases lay between the germline ends. This CDR3 spans 14 amino acids. Written as DNA, the CDR3 is TGTGCCAGTAGTATTGGGCAAACCTACAATGAGCAGTTCTTC. Translated: CASSIGQTYNEQFF.

The J gene is TRBJ1-3, the V gene TRBV18, with D unresolved. V was clipped by 4 bases and J by 1 base, with 8 bases between them. The CDR3 loop spans 14 amino acids. The germline CDR1 and CDR2 sequences are KGHSH and LQKENI. CDR3 bases: TGTGCCAGCTCACACGACACTTCTGGAAACACCATATATTTT. Its protein is CASSHDTSGNTIYF.

This sequence joins TRBV18 and TRBJ1-2; perhaps TRBD1 as D (6 bases). This CDR3 comprises 15 residues. The V gene's germline CDR1 is KGHSH and CDR2 LQKENI. Trimming left V 3 bases short and J 4 bases short, with 15 bases between. CDR3 nucleotide sequence: TGTGCCAGCTCACCCGCAACGGGGGGCGTCTATGGCTACACCTTC. This sequence encodes CASSPATGGVYGYTF.

The J gene is TRBJ2-2, the V gene TRBV12-5; 9 nucleotides align to TRBD2. From germline, CDR1 is LGHNT and CDR2 FRNRAP. J gave up 5 bases and V 6 bases, and 13 bases lay outside the gene matches. The CDR3 spans 17 residues. The CDR3 sequence is CASGLNTLAGQTGELFF. In nucleotides, the CDR3 is TGTGCTAGTGGCTTAAATACCCTAGCGGGACAGACCGGGGAGCTGTTTTTT.

The chain combines TRBV5-1 with TRBJ1-2, with 7 bases aligning to TRBD1. The V gene's germline CDR1 is SGHRS and CDR2 YFSETQ. V gave up 4 bases and J gave up 6 bases; unmatched junction bases: 12. The CDR3 has 15 residues. This CDR3 is CASSPSGTATNGYTF. The CDR3 DNA is TGCGCCAGCAGCCCCTCCGGGACAGCTACTAATGGCTACACCTTC.

The rearrangement joins TRBV30 to TRBJ1-3; D not resolved. Trimming took off 5 bases at V and 1 base at J, with 6 bases between the two ends. The CDR3 contains 12 residues. Per the germline V gene, CDR1 is GTSNPN and CDR2 is SVGIG (reference sequence). The CDR3 is CAWGESGNTIYF. CDR3 bases: TGTGCCTGGGGGGAGTCTGGAAACACCATATATTTT.

V usage is TRBV2 and J usage is TRBJ2-7, with 7 positions matching TRBD2. The CDR3 sequence is 15 residues long. The junction had 5 bases not matched to a gene; V was cut back by 3 bases and J by 0 bases. CDR1 and CDR2 from the germline V gene are SNHLY and FYNNEI. The DNA of the CDR3 is TGTGCCAGCAGTGATGGGAGGGGCTTCTCCTACGAGCAGTACTTC. Translation gives CASSDGRGFSYEQYF. Complete variable domain (other parts from reference TRBV2 and TRBJ2-7): EPEVTQTPSHQVTQMGQEVILRCVPISNHLYFYWYRQILGQKVEFLVSFYNNEISEKSEIFDDQFSVERPDGSNFTLKIRSTKLEDSAMYFCASSDGRGFSYEQYFGPGTRLTVT.

The chain links TRBV6-5 to TRBJ1-3; TRBD1 is a possible D gene (5 bases). Germline V gives CDR1 MNHEY, CDR2 SVGAGI. The CDR3 totals 11 residues. Trimming shortened V by 10 bases and J by 9 bases, and 13 bases separated the two germline ends. The CDR3 coding sequence is TGTGCCACCTGGGAGGGGAGCACCATATATTTT. Translating it yields CATWEGSTIYF.

The count of this clone is one. The chain has TRBV11-3 and TRBJ2-3, with a tentative D call TRBD1 (6 bases). The CDR3 covers 15 residues. V lost 3 bases and J lost 4, with 14 bases in between. Germline V gene lookup returns CDR1 SGHNT and CDR2 YENEEA. CDR3 nucleotides: TGTGCCAGCAGCTTCGATTGGGGGCGTTCAGATACGCAGTATTTT. Its protein product is CASSFDWGRSDTQYF.

V is TRBV18 and J is TRBJ2-1; TRBD2 matches 14 bases. CDR3 length: 18 amino acids. CDR1 is KGHSH, CDR2 LQKENI, per germline. V shed 5 bases, J shed 0 bases, and the junction held 6 bases outside the gene matches. CDR3 in amino acids: CASSAGTSGGSSYNEQFF. The CDR3 DNA reads as TGTGCCAGCTCAGCCGGGACTAGCGGGGGTAGCTCCTACAATGAGCAGTTCTTC.

The chain uses TRBV7-9 and TRBJ2-5; 7 bases fit TRBD1. Germline-derived CDR1 and CDR2 are SEHNR and FQNEAQ (reference sequence). The junction had 21 bases not matched to a gene; V was cut back by 3 bases and J by 5 bases. This CDR3 has 19 amino acids. Here the CDR3 DNA reads TGTGCCAGCAGCTTGCTCGGGACAGATTCGGACTGGGAATGGGAGACCCAGTACTTC. Translated, it gives CASSLLGTDSDWEWETQYF.

This chain joins TRBV6-5 and TRBJ2-7, with D perhaps TRBD1 (5 bases). The V end was cut by 8 bases, the J end by 3 bases, with 20 bases between. The CDR3 covers 15 residues. CDR1 MNHEY and CDR2 SVGAGI come from the germline V gene. The CDR3 region is CASGPYRITNYEQYF. The CDR3 DNA is TGTGCCAGCGGACCCTACAGGATAACTAACTACGAGCAGTACTTC.

The table lists this clone with a count of one. The genes are TRBV5-6 and TRBJ1-6, with D perhaps TRBD1 (6 bases). Germline V CDR1 and CDR2: SGHDT, YYEEEE. With 3 bases removed from V and 6 bases from J, the gap between germline ends came to 10 bases. The CDR3 is made up of 14 amino acids. The CDR3 here is CASSSDRSNSPLHF. In DNA form, the CDR3 reads TGTGCCAGCAGCTCAGACAGGAGTAATTCACCCCTCCACTTT.

The chain employs TRBV5-8 and TRBJ1-2; 8 bases map to TRBD1. V lost 1 base, J lost 8 bases, and 10 bases stayed unmatched. In germline, CDR1 is SGHTS, CDR2 YDEGEE. CDR3 length: 15 residues. The CDR3 reads CASSLSDRGTRGYTF. In DNA, the CDR3 is TGTGCCAGCAGCTTGTCCGACAGGGGAACGAGAGGCTACACCTTC.

This rearrangement joins TRBV9 to TRBJ1-3; unclear D gene. Trimming cost V 6 bases and J 0 bases, with 16 bases left between them. CDR3 length equals 16 residues. CDR1 and CDR2 from the germline V gene are SGDLS and YYNGEE. The CDR3 coding sequence is TGTGCCAGCACCATTGGGCCGGCAAGCTCTGGAAACACCATATATTTT. Amino acid sequence: CASTIGPASSGNTIYF.

The rearrangement uses TRBV27 and TRBJ1-4, with D perhaps TRBD1 (5 bases). CDR3 length: 17 amino acids. Germline loops: CDR1 MNHEY, CDR2 SMNVEV (reference sequence). Trimming stripped 1 base from V and 0 bases from J, with 12 bases between. Here the CDR3 reads CASSLLGREATNEKLFF. The DNA for the CDR3 is TGTGCCAGCAGTTTATTGGGCAGGGAGGCAACTAATGAAAAACTGTTTTTT.

On this clone: An end of the junction differs from the germline gene, which may be a read error. The V gene is TRBV7-9, the J gene TRBJ2-5; tentative D call: TRBD2 (6 bases). The CDR3 covers 17 residues. CDR1 and CDR2 (germline): SEHNR, FQNEAQ (reference sequence). For the CDR3, the DNA is TGTTCCAGCAGCCAGAGGGAGGTGGGATTGTACCAAGAGACCCAGTACTTC. Encoded protein: CSSSQREVGLYQETQYF. The full variable domain, with the rest looked up from reference TRBV7-9 and TRBJ2-5, is DTGVSQNPRHKITKRGQNVTFRCDPISEHNRLYWYRQTLGQGPEFLTYFQNEAQLEKSRLLSDRFSAERPKGSFSTLEIQRTEQGDSAMYLCSSSQREVGLYQETQYFGPGTRLLVL.

The genes are TRBV5-1 and TRBJ2-5; possibly TRBD2 for D (5 bases). Germline V gene lookup returns CDR1 SGHRS and CDR2 YFSETQ. The CDR3 length is 15 residues. The V gene lost 0 bases and the J gene lost 4 bases, with 13 bases spanning the gap. CDR3 bases: TGCGCCAGCAGCTTGGTCACCGCCGAGGGAGAGACCCAGTACTTC. This translates into CASSLVTAEGETQYF.

This clone was seen once. This is likely a read error, given that the CDR3 carries no conserved phenylalanine or tryptophan at its end. The DNA is left out, because the CDR3 cannot be placed on it with certainty; the CDR3 is given as TCRdb lists it. The J gene is TRBJ2-4, the V gene TRBV7-3; the D call in the table, TRBD2, was not verified against the DNA. The germline V gene has CDR1 SGHTA and CDR2 FQGTGA. The CDR3 region is 8 residues in length, termini included. CDR3 residues: CASSRGYL.

The gene calls are TRBV5-1 and TRBJ2-2; TRBD1 agrees at 7 bases. Germline loops: CDR1 SGHRS, CDR2 YFSETQ. Trimming removed 4 bases from V and 0 bases from J; junction bases left unmatched: 3. CDR3 length: 15 residues. The CDR3 loop reads CASSATGTNTGELFF. CDR3 in DNA: TGCGCCAGCAGCGCGACAGGGACGAACACCGGGGAGCTGTTTTTT.